Below are 19 T cell receptor beta chains sequenced from a single sample in a study of CD8 T cell repertoires and HIV-1 epitope variants. Sequencing was performed with immunoSEQ multiplex PCR; in TCRdb, only in-frame clones are kept and a portion is missing. Of more than 4,500 clones listed, less than 70% were seen once; the top ten hold roughly 44%. What these receptors recognize is not known. Sequencing was carried out using cultured CD8+ T cells derived from PBMCs. The receptors originated from a male donor with HIV.

This clone was recorded only once. This sequence joins TRBV19 and TRBJ1-1; D is ambiguous. V was cut by 5 bases and J by 5 bases, with 21 bases left in between. Germline CDR1 LNHDA, CDR2 SQIVND (reference sequence). The CDR3 is made up of 16 amino acids. This chain's CDR3 is CASSPVGGWIMTEAFF. The DNA of the CDR3 is TGTGCCAGTAGTCCAGTTGGAGGTTGGATAATGACTGAAGCTTTCTTT.

By proportion, this clone is large (0.1 to 1%). The J gene is TRBJ2-3, the V gene TRBV29-1; possibly TRBD2 for D (5 bases). V was cut by 7 bases and J by 2 bases, with 16 bases left in between. The CDR3 is 14 residues long. Germline V CDR1 and CDR2: SQVTM, ANQGSEA. For the CDR3, the DNA is TGCAGCGCGGCGGGCACCGAGTCCACAGATACGCAGTATTTT. Translation: CSAAGTESTDTQYF.

By proportion, this clone is medium-sized. The rearrangement links TRBV4-3 to TRBJ2-3; D is unresolved. Per germline, CDR1 LGHNA and CDR2 YSLEER. The V end was cut by 0 bases, the J end by 6 bases, with 16 bases between. This CDR3 region has 16 residues. The CDR3 bases are TGCGCCAGCAGCCAAGACCGGCCCAGTAGGGCGGATACGCAGTATTTT. This sequence encodes CASSQDRPSRADTQYF.

The V gene is TRBV9, the J gene TRBJ1-1; D possibly corresponds to TRBD1 (5 bases). The germline CDR1 and CDR2 sequences are SGDLS and YYNGEE. The CDR3 covers 16 residues. V lost 0 bases to trimming and J lost 0 bases, with 12 bases between them. CDR3 in amino acids: CASSVGAGIMNTEAFF. The CDR3, as DNA: TGTGCCAGCAGCGTAGGGGCAGGGATTATGAACACTGAAGCTTTCTTT.

The chain employs TRBV6-1 and TRBJ2-7; maybe TRBD1 (6 bases). The CDR3 length is 15 residues. Germline assignment: CDR1 MNHNS and CDR2 SASEGT. V lost 2 bases, J lost 3 bases, and 14 bases lay in between. This CDR3 reads CASSELAGVFYEQYF. In DNA, the CDR3 is TGTGCCAGCAGTGAACTCGCAGGGGTCTTCTACGAGCAGTACTTC.

The chain uses TRBV6-1 and TRBJ2-7, with D possibly being TRBD1 or TRBD2 (5 bases each). Trimming removed 10 bases at V and 0 bases at J, with 19 bases between. The CDR3 contains 15 residues. Germline lookup yields CDR1 MNHNS and CDR2 SASEGT. The CDR3 protein is CAMGRSTALSYEQYF. In DNA, the CDR3 is TGTGCCATGGGGAGATCGACAGCACTCTCCTACGAGCAGTACTTC.

In nucleotides, the CDR3 is TGTGCCAGCAGCGGGGACAGGGGTAACACTGAAGCTTTCTTT. It is translated as CASSGDRGNTEAFF. The rearrangement links TRBV7-8 to TRBJ1-1; 10 bases fit TRBD1. After removal of 5 bases from V and 2 bases from J, the junction contained 2 bases not matched to a gene. Germline assignment: CDR1 SGHVS and CDR2 FQNEAQ. The CDR3 length is 14 residues.

This clone is large by share. The V call is TRBV19, the J call TRBJ2-7; 11 nucleotides align to TRBD2. V dropped 3 bases and J dropped 4; count of bases not matched to a gene: 5. The CDR3 is made up of 15 amino acids. In germline, CDR1 is LNHDA, CDR2 SQIVND (reference sequence). CDR3 protein: CASSIRLAGIYEQYF. DNA for the CDR3: TGTGCCAGTAGTATCCGACTAGCGGGGATTTACGAGCAGTACTTC.

This clone was detected a few times. The CDR3 sequence: CASSLDGDSNQPQHF. The CDR3 region has the DNA TGTGCCAGCAGTTTAGACGGAGATAGCAATCAGCCCCAGCATTTT. The J gene is TRBJ1-5, the V gene TRBV27; D is ambiguous. Germline V gene data show CDR1 as MNHEY and CDR2 as SMNVEV (reference sequence). The CDR3 runs to 15 residues. Trimming took off 2 bases at V and 0 bases at J, with 8 bases between the two ends.

This clone was seen only a few times. The gene calls are TRBV11-2 and TRBJ2-7, with D possibly being TRBD1 (6 bases). Germline lookup yields CDR1 SGHAT and CDR2 FQNNGV. Deletions cut 1 base from V and 4 bases from J, with 8 bases between. This CDR3 is built from 13 residues. CDR3 sequence: CASSLGRGYEQYF. The CDR3 DNA reads as TGTGCCAGCAGCTTAGGCAGGGGTTACGAGCAGTACTTC.

This clone was found a few times. The J gene is TRBJ1-1, the V gene TRBV7-6; D gene ambiguous. V was cut by 8 bases and J by 1 base, with 11 bases left in between. Germline lookup yields CDR1 SGHVS and CDR2 FNYEAQ. The length of the CDR3 is 13 residues. CDR3 protein: CASSREGNTEAFF. The CDR3 DNA follows: TGTGCCAGCTCCCGAGAGGGGAACACTGAAGCTTTCTTT.

The genes are TRBV27 and TRBJ2-3; 11 nucleotides agree with TRBD2. The CDR3 runs 17 residues. Germline CDR1 and CDR2: MNHEY and SMNVEV (reference sequence). V trimming: 4 bases; J trimming: 2 bases; junction bases outside the gene matches: 8. CDR3 DNA: TGTGCCAGCAGTTCCCCGCTAGCGGGGGGCCACACAGATACGCAGTATTTT. Encoded protein: CASSSPLAGGHTDTQYF.

This clone appeared once. V usage is TRBV5-1 and J usage is TRBJ2-5; D ambiguous. CDR1 SGHRS and CDR2 YFSETQ come from the germline V gene. The CDR3 runs 15 residues. Trimming removed 2 bases at V and 1 base at J, with 12 bases between. The CDR3 DNA reads TGCGCCAGCAGCTTCGAGGCGGCAGGCCAAGAGACCCAGTACTTC. Translated, it gives CASSFEAAGQETQYF.

This chain connects TRBV21-1 to TRBJ1-2. TRBV21-1 is noted as a pseudogene. CDR3 length: 13 residues. The CDR3 DNA reads as TGTGCCAGCAGCAAAGATTGTCCCTATGGCTACACCTTC. It translates to CASSKDCPYGYTF.

This clone has more than one count but fewer than ten. The chain combines TRBV28 with TRBJ2-5, with TRBD1 identical over 8 bases. The germline V gene has CDR1 MDHEN and CDR2 SYDVKM. The ends lost 4 bases at V and 3 bases at J; junction bases unmatched: 10. This CDR3 comprises 16 residues. CDR3 in amino acids: CASSSPGQESKETQYF. The CDR3 DNA reads TGTGCCAGCAGTTCCCCGGGACAGGAGAGTAAAGAGACCCAGTACTTC.

The V gene is TRBV21-1, the J gene TRBJ1-3. TRBV21-1 is termed a pseudogene. The CDR3 runs to 18 residues. The DNA for the CDR3 is TGTGCCAGGCACCGACCCGGGAGGGACCAATATGACGGAAACACCATATATTTT. This encodes CARHRPGRDQYDGNTIYF.

By sample fraction, this clone is large. At one of its ends the junction is not consistent with the germline gene, which may arise from a read error. The V gene is TRBV27, the J gene TRBJ2-7; perhaps D is TRBD1 or TRBD2 (5 bases each). CDR3 length equals 16 residues. The germline V gene encodes CDR1 MNHEY and CDR2 SMNVEV (reference sequence). CDR3 loop: CASSVSSGTVSYEQYF. The CDR3 DNA follows: TGTGCCAGCAGTGTATCCTCCGGGACGGTGTCCTACGAGCAGTACTTC.

V and J are TRBV5-6 and TRBJ2-7, with D unclear. V dropped 0 bases and J dropped 0 bases, with 4 bases sitting between them. The CDR3 loop spans 13 amino acids. Germline V gives CDR1 SGHDT, CDR2 YYEEEE. Here the CDR3 DNA reads TGTGCCAGCAGCTTGGGCAGCTCCTACGAGCAGTACTTC. It yields the protein CASSLGSSYEQYF.

The chain couples TRBV10-3 to TRBJ2-6, with 9 bases fitting TRBD1. The CDR3 covers 16 residues. V gave up 6 bases and J gave up 2 bases; unmatched junction bases: 5. The V gene's germline CDR1 is ENHRY and CDR2 SYGVKD. CDR3 coding DNA: TGTGCCATCAGGACCGGGGACAGGGCTGGGGCCAACGTCCTGACTTTC. This translates into CAIRTGDRAGANVLTF.